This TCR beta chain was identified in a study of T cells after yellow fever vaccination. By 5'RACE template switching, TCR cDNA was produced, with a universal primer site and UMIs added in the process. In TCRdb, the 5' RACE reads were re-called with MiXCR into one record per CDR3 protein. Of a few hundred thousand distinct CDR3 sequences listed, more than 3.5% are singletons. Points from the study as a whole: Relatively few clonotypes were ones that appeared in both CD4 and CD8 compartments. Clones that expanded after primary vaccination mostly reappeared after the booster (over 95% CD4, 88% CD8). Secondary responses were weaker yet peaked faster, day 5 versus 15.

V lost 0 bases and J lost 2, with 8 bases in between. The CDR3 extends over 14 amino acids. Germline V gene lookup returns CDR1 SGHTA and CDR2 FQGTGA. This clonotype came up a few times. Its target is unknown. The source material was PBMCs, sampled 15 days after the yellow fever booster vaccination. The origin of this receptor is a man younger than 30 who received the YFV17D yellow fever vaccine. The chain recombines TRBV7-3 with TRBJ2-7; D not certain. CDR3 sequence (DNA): TGTGCCAGCAGCTTAACGGTCGTAACCTACGAGCAGTACTTC. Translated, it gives CASSLTVVTYEQYF.